This TCR beta chain was recovered during a study of breast tumors, draining lymph nodes, adjacent tissues. The lymph nodes were axillary draining lymph nodes from breast cancer patients. TCRdb reprocessed the multiplex PCR reads via MiXCR and lists one record per CDR3 protein. Altogether around 290,000 distinct CDR3 sequences are present, around 31% being singletons, with the ten largest covering over 0.95%. This clonotype appeared many times. Its antigen is as yet unknown. The CDR3 is 15 amino acids. V trimming: 0 bases; J trimming: 6 bases; junction bases outside the gene matches: 4. CDR1 is LNHDA and CDR2 is SQIVND in the germline V gene (reference sequence). Whole-study findings and limits: Most tumor T cells seemingly derive from lymph node, then expand in tumor.

The receptor was derived from a female donor with breast cancer. Some clones in this sample may be carry-over from other donors' samples. Sequencing was carried out using axillary lymph node tissue. The J gene is TRBJ1-5, the V gene TRBV19; 8 positions match TRBD1. CDR3: CASSIDDRGGQPQHF. The DNA of the CDR3 is TGTGCCAGTAGTATAGACGACAGGGGCGGTCAGCCCCAGCATTTT.